This T cell receptor beta chain was sequenced in a study of T cell changes during pregnancy in multiple sclerosis. TCRdb's table, derived via immunoSEQ multiplex PCR, lists solely in-frame clones and lacks some. The sample consists of about 59,000 clones, around nine tenths of them appearing once. The material was peripheral blood, obtained in the third trimester of pregnancy. The clonotype originates from a female donor in good health, enrolled as a control in a pregnancy study.

The CDR3: CASSLLRGGNEQYF. The CDR3 nucleotides read TGTGCCAGCAGCTTACTAAGGGGGGGAAACGAGCAGTACTTC. The rearrangement uses TRBV7-6 and TRBJ2-7; D perhaps matches TRBD2 (7 bases). The germline V gene encodes CDR1 SGHVS and CDR2 FNYEAQ. The CDR3 extends over 14 amino acids. Trimming left V 2 bases short and J 5 bases short, with 13 bases between. The whole variable domain, filled in from reference TRBV7-6 and TRBJ2-7, reads GAGVSQSPRYKVTKRGQDVALRCDPISGHVSLYWYRQALGQGPEFLTYFNYEAQQDKSGLPNDRFSAERPEGSISTLTIQRTEQRDSAMYRCASSLLRGGNEQYFGPGTRLTVT.